This TCR beta chain stems from a study of blood T cell repertoires in COVID-19. Overall study context: T cells, B-cell-depleted T cells, or PBMCs supplied cDNA or gDNA.

The CDR3 extends over 14 amino acids. The J segment lost 7 bases and the V segment lost 11 bases, leaving 9 bases of the junction unmatched. CDR1 and CDR2 from the germline V gene are SNHLY and FYNNEI. This clone was observed a handful of times. In the authors' methods: Researchers report that nucleated cell counts were estimated from reference gene primer amplification. Sequencing used immunoSEQ multiplex PCR; TCRdb keeps in-frame clones, though not all of them. That table furnishes V, J and clone size, whereas the DNA furnished D and trimming. The sample gives some 260,000 clones, 80% to 90% of which show up once; 8% to 10% is in the top ten. The study drew participants aged 18 to 89 years from roughly 25 US areas.

V is TRBV2 and J is TRBJ1-6; the match to TRBD1 covers 9 bases. This sequence originates from a man aged 40-55 years who had recovered from COVID-19. Sequenced input: PBMCs or T cells enriched from blood (not recorded which). This CDR3 is CAGGRDRVNSPLHF. The CDR3 region has the DNA TGTGCCGGTGGCCGGGACAGGGTGAATTCACCCCTCCACTTT. Together with reference TRBV2 and TRBJ1-6, the CDR3 gives the full variable domain: EPEVTQTPSHQVTQMGQEVILRCVPISNHLYFYWYRQILGQKVEFLVSFYNNEISEKSEIFDDQFSVERPDGSNFTLKIRSTKLEDSAMYFCAGGRDRVNSPLHFGNGTRLTVT.